Presented here are 32 T cell receptor beta chains from one specimen sequenced in a study of cytotoxic CD8 clonotypes in ibrutinib-treated CLL. The repertoire was sequenced with immunoSEQ multiplex PCR; TCRdb's copy has only in-frame clones and lacks some. This sample yields some 70,000 clones, of which 68% are seen a single time; approximately 5.2% belongs to the top ten. Sample: PBMCs, taken after 12 months of ibrutinib treatment. Receptors originate from a human donor with chronic lymphocytic leukemia.

The chain recombines TRBV18 with TRBJ2-2, with D possibly TRBD1 on 5 matching bases. This CDR3 has 14 residues. The V end was cut by 6 bases, the J end by 1 base, with 9 bases between. Germline CDR1 is KGHSH and CDR2 is LQKENI. DNA for the CDR3: TGTGCCAGCTCGCGAGACAGGAACACCGGGGAGCTGTTTTTT. Protein product: CASSRDRNTGELFF.

The DNA for the CDR3 is TGTGCCAGTTCGATAAGGGCAGACTTCAAGGGTGGACAGCCCCAGCATTTT. Amino acid sequence: CASSIRADFKGGQPQHF. The rearrangement joins TRBV19 to TRBJ1-5; D uncertain. Germline loops: CDR1 LNHDA, CDR2 SQIVND (reference sequence). V was shortened by 8 bases and J by 7 bases, with 27 bases between the two germline ends. This CDR3 comprises 17 residues.

V is TRBV7-2 and J is TRBJ2-5; D possibly corresponds to TRBD2 (6 bases). From germline, CDR1 is SGHTA and CDR2 FQGNSA. The CDR3 runs to 16 residues. Trimming shortened V by 3 bases and J by 3 bases, and 17 bases separated the two germline ends. CDR3 nucleotide sequence: TGTGCCAGCAGCTTCCAATCTGGCGGGGCTAAAGAGACCCAGTACTTC. It specifies CASSFQSGGAKETQYF. Looking up the rest from reference TRBV7-2 and TRBJ2-5 gives the full variable domain: GAGVSQSPSNKVTEKGKDVELRCDPISGHTALYWYRQSLGQGLEFLIYFQGNSAPDKSGLPSDRFSAERTGGSVSTLTIQRTQQEDSAVYLCASSFQSGGAKETQYFGPGTRLLVL.

The DNA for the CDR3 is TGTGCCAGTAGTAGCCCGGGACAGGGCTCCTACGAGCAGTACTTC. It yields the protein CASSSPGQGSYEQYF. The chain employs TRBV19 and TRBJ2-7; 9 bases map to TRBD1. Germline CDR1 reads LNHDA; CDR2 reads SQIVND (reference sequence). The V gene end was trimmed by 4 bases and the J gene end by 0 bases; junction bases not matched to a gene: 4. The CDR3 has 15 residues.

This clone showed up just once. V is TRBV30 and J is TRBJ2-5; D may be TRBD1 or TRBD2 (7 bases each). Trimming stripped 0 bases from V and 5 bases from J, with 16 bases between. CDR3 length equals 15 residues. Germline values: CDR1 GTSNPN, CDR2 SVGIG (reference sequence). The DNA for the CDR3 is TGTGCCTGGAGTGTAGGACAGGTCGGGGGGGAGACCCAGTACTTC. It is translated as CAWSVGQVGGETQYF.

CDR3 loop: CASREKDRANSPLHF. DNA of the CDR3: TGTGCCAGCAGAGAAAAGGACAGGGCAAATTCACCCCTCCACTTT. The genes are TRBV27 and TRBJ1-6, with 8 bases identical to TRBD1. CDR3 size: 15 residues. In germline, CDR1 is MNHEY, CDR2 SMNVEV (reference sequence). The V and J ends lost 6 bases and 7 bases, in that order; junction bases with no gene match: 8.

This clone has just a few counts. The chain carries TRBV5-6 and TRBJ1-6; 10 nucleotides line up with TRBD1. Germline values: CDR1 SGHDT, CDR2 YYEEEE. V lost 1 base and J lost 10; bases outside the gene matches: 5. The CDR3 covers 15 residues. CDR3 loop: CASSLFGQGGSPLHF. DNA for the CDR3: TGTGCCAGCAGCTTGTTTGGACAGGGGGGCTCACCCCTCCACTTT.

V usage is TRBV9 and J usage is TRBJ2-5; maybe TRBD1 (5 bases). From germline, CDR1 is SGDLS and CDR2 YYNGEE. V was cut by 1 base and J by 2 bases, with 6 bases left in between. This CDR3 is built from 13 residues. The CDR3 sequence: CASSVQGQETQYF. The CDR3 bases are TGTGCCAGCAGCGTACAGGGACAAGAGACCCAGTACTTC.

The chain links TRBV7-9 to TRBJ2-7; D may be TRBD2 (5 bases). In germline, CDR1 is SEHNR, CDR2 FQNEAQ (reference sequence). The CDR3 has 15 residues. Deletions cut 3 bases from V and 0 bases from J, with 12 bases between. CDR3 region: CASSFSDYISYEQYF. The CDR3 DNA is TGTGCCAGCAGCTTTAGTGACTACATCTCCTACGAGCAGTACTTC.

This chain connects TRBV7-9 to TRBJ2-7; either TRBD1 or TRBD2 may supply D (5 bases each). The CDR3 consists of 17 residues. Germline V gene data show CDR1 as SEHNR and CDR2 as FQNEAQ (reference sequence). V dropped 5 bases and J dropped 3 bases, with 23 bases sitting between them. The CDR3 coding sequence is TGTGCCAGCAGCCCTGACCGGGGCCCGGGTCATGTCTACGAGCAGTACTTC. This translates into CASSPDRGPGHVYEQYF.

In this sample, this clone turned up a few times. The chain is built from TRBV5-4 and TRBJ1-5; D call uncertain. In germline, CDR1 is SGHNT, CDR2 YYREEE (reference sequence). This CDR3 has 13 residues. The V gene lost 0 bases and the J gene lost 9 bases, with 10 bases spanning the gap. As DNA, the CDR3 is TGTGCCAGCAGCTTGGTGGTTGATGGGCCCCAGCATTTT. It specifies CASSLVVDGPQHF.

V gene TRBV7-9 combines with J gene TRBJ1-6; D gene uncertain. The CDR3 loop spans 12 amino acids. Germline V CDR1 and CDR2: SEHNR, FQNEAQ (reference sequence). The V and J ends lost 8 bases and 5 bases respectively, with 7 bases between them. The CDR3 bases are TGTGCCAGCGCGAGGGATAATTCACCCCTCCACTTT. Its protein product is CASARDNSPLHF. Full variable domain (remainder filled in from reference TRBV7-9 and TRBJ1-6): DTGVSQNPRHKITKRGQNVTFRCDPISEHNRLYWYRQTLGQGPEFLTYFQNEAQLEKSRLLSDRFSAERPKGSFSTLEIQRTEQGDSAMYLCASARDNSPLHFGNGTRLTVT.

The chain joins TRBV9 to TRBJ1-1; D ambiguous. The germline CDR1 and CDR2 sequences are SGDLS and YYNGEE. The CDR3 is made up of 14 amino acids. Trimming stripped 0 bases from V and 4 bases from J, with 10 bases between. The CDR3 DNA reads as TGTGCCAGCAGCGTAGGACCTATCGGCACTGAAGCTTTCTTT. Translated: CASSVGPIGTEAFF. Filled out from reference TRBV9 and TRBJ1-1, the complete variable domain reads DSGVTQTPKHLITATGQRVTLRCSPRSGDLSVYWYQQSLDQGLQFLIQYYNGEERAKGNILERFSAQQFPDLHSELNLSSLELGDSALYFCASSVGPIGTEAFFGQGTRLTVV.

This clone was counted a few times. The rearrangement uses TRBV19 and TRBJ1-4; D remains ambiguous. The CDR3 runs 15 residues. Looked up from germline, CDR1 is LNHDA and CDR2 is SQIVND (reference sequence). The V end lost 2 bases, the J end lost 12 bases, and 19 bases lay between the germline ends. The CDR3: CASSISHTRQWELFF. CDR3 nucleotides: TGTGCCAGTAGTATATCTCACACTCGCCAATGGGAACTGTTTTTT. Using reference TRBV19 and TRBJ1-4 for the parts outside the CDR3, the full variable domain is DGGITQSPKYLFRKEGQNVTLSCEQNLNHDAMYWYRQDPGQGLRLIYYSQIVNDFQKGDIAEGYSVSREKKESFPLTVTSAQKNPTAFYLCASSISHTRQWELFFGSGTQLSVL.

V and J are TRBV27 and TRBJ2-7; D call uncertain. The germline V gene has CDR1 MNHEY and CDR2 SMNVEV (reference sequence). CDR3 length equals 14 residues. V dropped 6 bases and J dropped 4 bases, with 16 bases sitting between them. CDR3 sequence (DNA): TGTGCCAGCAGCCCCCTTGGTCGTAAATACGAGCAGTACTTC. Encoded protein: CASSPLGRKYEQYF.

This chain uses TRBV2 with TRBJ1-2; tentative D call: TRBD1 (5 bases). The CDR3 sequence is 15 residues long. Germline CDR1 SNHLY, CDR2 FYNNEI. Trimming removed 4 bases at V and 0 bases at J, with 12 bases between. The DNA of the CDR3 is TGTGCCAGCAGTGGAGACAGAGCTGCTAACTATGGCTACACCTTC. Translation: CASSGDRAANYGYTF.

The chain carries TRBV7-2 and TRBJ2-7; D perhaps matches TRBD2 (6 bases). Trimming took 5 bases from V and 4 from J, leaving 15 bases between them. The CDR3 is 14 residues long. Germline V gene data show CDR1 as SGHTA and CDR2 as FQGNSA. The CDR3 reads CASSLGWGRYEQYF. The CDR3 DNA reads as TGTGCCAGCAGCCTCGGTTGGGGGAGGTACGAGCAGTACTTC.

The chain recombines TRBV7-2 with TRBJ1-2, with 10 bases lining up with TRBD1. Germline assignment: CDR1 SGHTA and CDR2 FQGNSA. CDR3 length: 14 amino acids. V shed 5 bases, J shed 8 bases, and the junction held 8 bases outside the gene matches. DNA for the CDR3: TGTGCCAGCAGCCCAGACAGGGGGCAGAGGGGCTACACCTTC. Encoded protein: CASSPDRGQRGYTF.

The CDR3 coding sequence is TGTGCCAGCAGCCAGGGGGGGACAGATACGCAGTATTTT. Amino acids: CASSQGGTDTQYF. The rearrangement links TRBV9 to TRBJ2-3; D tentatively reads TRBD1 or TRBD2 (7 bases each). CDR3 length: 13 residues. Germline CDR1 is SGDLS and CDR2 is YYNGEE. V shed 4 bases and J shed 3 bases, with 9 bases lying between them.

The chain uses TRBV5-6 and TRBJ2-2, with a possible D match to TRBD1 (6 bases). Germline V gene sequence: CDR1 SGHDT, CDR2 YYEEEE. The CDR3 loop spans 16 amino acids. With 3 bases removed from V and 1 base from J, the gap between germline ends came to 13 bases. The CDR3 DNA follows: TGTGCCAGCAGCTCCGGACAGTTCTTGAACACCGGGGAGCTGTTTTTT. Its protein product is CASSSGQFLNTGELFF.

The count of this clone is one. This rearrangement joins TRBV5-1 to TRBJ1-1; a weak D match, TRBD1 (5 bases). The CDR3 runs 15 residues. V was trimmed by 4 bases and J by 1 base, leaving 14 bases between them. Germline CDR1 reads SGHRS; CDR2 reads YFSETQ. CDR3 loop: CASSGRGRTNTEAFF. CDR3 nucleotides: TGCGCCAGCAGCGGTAGGGGACGGACGAACACTGAAGCTTTCTTT.

The chain uses TRBV11-3 and TRBJ2-7, with D hard to call. Trimming removed 8 bases from V and 4 bases from J, with 15 bases in between. This CDR3 contains 13 residues. Looked up from germline, CDR1 is SGHNT and CDR2 is YENEEA. For the CDR3, the DNA is TGTGCCAGCCCCTGCAATTCTCAATACGAGCAGTACTTC. It is translated as CASPCNSQYEQYF.

The chain uses TRBV2 and TRBJ2-7; D gene unclear. Germline V gene data show CDR1 as SNHLY and CDR2 as FYNNEI. This CDR3 is built from 14 residues. Trimming stripped 1 base from V and 2 bases from J, with 9 bases between. The CDR3 spells CASSEGQNTYEQYF. In DNA form, the CDR3 reads TGTGCCAGCAGTGAAGGTCAGAATACCTACGAGCAGTACTTC.

V gene TRBV4-1 combines with J gene TRBJ1-6, with D possibly being TRBD1 (5 bases). The germline V and J ends were trimmed by 5 bases and 1 base, with 18 bases remaining between them. The CDR3 loop spans 18 amino acids. The germline V gene encodes CDR1 MGHRA and CDR2 YSYEKL. The CDR3 bases are TGCGCCAGCAGCTCGGGATCGCTTCGGGGGTCCTATAATTCACCCCTCCACTTT. It codes for CASSSGSLRGSYNSPLHF.

The V gene is TRBV4-2, the J gene TRBJ2-3, with D possibly TRBD2 on 5 matching bases. V lost 0 bases and J lost 2, with 12 bases in between. The CDR3 covers 16 residues. CDR1 and CDR2 from the germline V gene are LGHNA and YNFKEQ. The CDR3 is CASSQELSEDTDTQYF. The DNA of the CDR3 is TGTGCCAGCAGCCAAGAGCTTAGCGAGGACACAGATACGCAGTATTTT.

This clone was seen only a few times. The chain couples TRBV10-3 to TRBJ1-1, with 8 bases identical to TRBD1. Germline V gene data show CDR1 as ENHRY and CDR2 as SYGVKD. V shed 6 bases and J 5 bases; nucleotides not matched to a gene: 5. The length of the CDR3 is 13 residues. CDR3 nucleotide sequence: TGTGCCATCAGGGACAGGGTGGGAACTGAAGCTTTCTTT. Translated, it gives CAIRDRVGTEAFF.

The chain uses TRBV7-2 and TRBJ2-5; 8 positions match TRBD2. Trimming took 2 bases from V and 1 from J; bases not matched to a gene: 6. The CDR3 is 16 amino acids. Germline values: CDR1 SGHTA, CDR2 FQGNSA. The DNA of the CDR3 is TGTGCCAGCAGCTTAAGACTAGCGAGAACCCAAGAGACCCAGTACTTC. This codes for CASSLRLARTQETQYF.

The chain employs TRBV4-1 and TRBJ2-7; D is ambiguous. The CDR3 contains 12 residues. Germline V CDR1 and CDR2: MGHRA, YSYEKL. V was pared by 4 bases and J by 5 bases, with 9 bases between. CDR3 DNA sequence: TGCGCCAGCAGCCTTAGTGGGGACGAGCAGTACTTC. It specifies CASSLSGDEQYF.

This clone showed up just a few times. This chain uses TRBV4-1 with TRBJ1-6; tentative D call: TRBD1 (6 bases). Germline V CDR1 and CDR2: MGHRA, YSYEKL. The CDR3 has 16 amino acids. V lost 4 bases to trimming and J lost 6 bases, with 16 bases between them. DNA of the CDR3: TGCGCCAGCAGCCCCGAGGGGGGAATGGGTAATTCACCCCTCCACTTT. Protein sequence: CASSPEGGMGNSPLHF.

The chain carries TRBV19 and TRBJ2-7; D not resolved. Trimming left V 3 bases short and J 2 bases short, with 11 bases between. Germline V gives CDR1 LNHDA, CDR2 SQIVND (reference sequence). The CDR3 is 14 residues long. For the CDR3, the DNA is TGTGCCAGTAGTATGGGTTGGGCTGCCTACGAGCAGTACTTC. Its protein product is CASSMGWAAYEQYF.

The chain joins TRBV11-2 to TRBJ1-2; D unclear. CDR3 length equals 13 residues. Trimming pared 7 bases from V and 0 bases from J, leaving 9 bases between. Per germline, CDR1 SGHAT and CDR2 FQNNGV. CDR3 DNA sequence: TGTGCCAGCACCCGATTAGCTAACTATGGCTACACCTTC. Protein sequence: CASTRLANYGYTF.

This clone was seen a handful of times. The chain is built from TRBV2 and TRBJ2-7; D uncertain. Germline CDR1 is SNHLY and CDR2 is FYNNEI. Trimming removed 3 bases from V and 6 bases from J, with 9 bases in between. The CDR3 is made up of 12 amino acids. The CDR3 reads CASSEIPREQYF. CDR3 sequence (DNA): TGTGCCAGCAGTGAGATCCCGCGCGAGCAGTACTTC.